The next 14 T cell receptor beta chains were all read from a single sample in a study of T cell repertoires in cytomegalovirus infection. TCRdb re-analysed the reads in MiXCR, keeping a single row per CDR3 protein. The table includes approximately 630,000 distinct CDR3 sequences, approximately 24% detected once. The sequenced material came from CD8+ T cells from PBMCs. The receptors shown here come from a human donor in good health (CMV status not recorded). Some clones in this sample may be carry-over from other donors' samples.

As concerns this clonotype: A much larger clone differs by one base, so this may be a read error. This sequence joins TRBV7-3 and TRBJ1-5; 8 bases match TRBD1. Per the germline V gene, CDR1 is SGHTA and CDR2 is FQGTGA. This CDR3 comprises 15 residues. The CDR3 nucleotides are TGTGTCAGCAGCCCCAGGACAGGGATTCGTCAGCCCCAGCATTTT. This codes for CVSSPRTGIRQPQHF. The full variable domain, completed using reference TRBV7-3 and TRBJ1-5, is GAGVSQTPSNKVTEKGKYVELRCDPISGHTALYWYRQSLGQGPEFLIYFQGTGAADDSGLPNDRFFAVRPEGSVSTLKIQRTERGDSAVYLCVSSPRTGIRQPQHFGDGTRLSIL.

The sample holds a few counts of this clonotype. The gene calls are TRBV28 and TRBJ2-3; the match to TRBD1 covers 7 bases. V dropped 6 bases and J dropped 3; count of bases not matched to a gene: 6. Germline lookup yields CDR1 MDHEN and CDR2 SYDVKM. This CDR3 has 14 residues. CDR3 residues: CASRPGQTTDTQYF. The CDR3 nucleotides are TGTGCCAGCAGACCGGGACAGACGACAGATACGCAGTATTTT.

In its sample, this clonotype was seen a few times. This chain links TRBV29-1 with TRBJ2-7, with TRBD1 as a possible D gene (6 bases). Trimming took off 1 base at V and 3 bases at J, with 13 bases between the two ends. Germline CDR1 SQVTM, CDR2 ANQGSEA. This CDR3 region has 14 residues. The CDR3 reads CSVEGGDTDYEQYF. For the CDR3, the DNA is TGCAGCGTTGAAGGAGGGGACACTGACTACGAGCAGTACTTC.

As regards this clonotype: A much larger clone is a single base away; this may be a read error. The CDR3 is CASRTTGTRLPYEQYV. CDR3 nucleotide sequence: TGTGCCAGCAGAACAACCGGGACACGCCTTCCCTACGAGCAGTACGTC. The chain combines TRBV7-3 with TRBJ2-7; possible D gene TRBD1, 6 bases. CDR3 size: 16 residues. Germline V gene sequence: CDR1 SGHTA, CDR2 FQGTGA. V lost 6 bases, J lost 2 bases, and 20 bases lay in between.

This clonotype showed up many times. The rearrangement joins TRBV27 to TRBJ2-1; D might be TRBD2 (6 bases). The V gene's germline CDR1 is MNHEY and CDR2 SMNVEV (reference sequence). V was trimmed by 3 bases and J by 7 bases, leaving 19 bases between them. The CDR3 extends over 16 amino acids. As DNA, the CDR3 is TGTGCCAGCAGTTTGCTGGCGGGGCCCCTAGGAAATGAGCAGTTCTTC. Translating gives CASSLLAGPLGNEQFF.

The chain uses TRBV12-3 or TRBV12-4 and TRBJ2-1; 8 bases map to TRBD2. The CDR3 extends over 15 amino acids. The J segment lost 4 bases and the V segment lost 3 bases, leaving 5 bases of the junction unmatched. CDR3 DNA: TGTGCCAGCAGTTTTAGCGGGGTCGCATACAATGAGCAGTTCTTC. This codes for CASSFSGVAYNEQFF.

The sample holds a few counts of this clonotype. V and J are TRBV6-6 and TRBJ2-7; perhaps TRBD1 as D (6 bases). The CDR3 sequence is 14 residues long. V was pared by 0 bases and J by 6 bases, with 12 bases between. Germline CDR1 MNHNY, CDR2 SVGAGI (reference sequence). CDR3 nucleotide sequence: TGTGCCAGCAGTTACTCGGCAGGGGAGATCGAGCAGTACTTC. Amino acid sequence: CASSYSAGEIEQYF.

The V and J genes are TRBV12-5 and TRBJ2-1; 8 positions agree with TRBD2. This CDR3 is 12 amino acids long. From germline, CDR1 is LGHNT and CDR2 FRNRAP. Trimming removed 5 bases from V and 6 bases from J; junction bases left unmatched: 0. CDR3 in DNA: TGTGCTAGTGGTAGCGGGGGCAATGAGCAGTTCTTC. As protein: CASGSGGNEQFF.

The chain uses TRBV6-2 or TRBV6-3 and TRBJ1-5; no clear D gene. CDR1 and CDR2 (germline): MNHEY, SVGEGT. V was pared by 9 bases and J by 0 bases, with 15 bases between. The CDR3 loop spans 15 amino acids. The CDR3 loop reads CASGNVYYSNQPQHF. The CDR3, as DNA: TGTGCCAGTGGAAATGTATATTATAGCAATCAGCCCCAGCATTTT.

J is TRBJ2-3 and V is TRBV29-1; D possibly corresponds to TRBD2 (5 bases). In germline, CDR1 is SQVTM, CDR2 ANQGSEA. V lost 4 bases and J lost 2, with 10 bases in between. The CDR3 sequence is 13 residues long. This chain's CDR3 is CSVVSGLTDTQYF. DNA of the CDR3: TGCAGCGTTGTATCAGGACTCACAGATACGCAGTATTTT.

This clonotype was seen ten or more times. The rearrangement uses TRBV12-3 or TRBV12-4 and TRBJ2-3; 9 nucleotides line up with TRBD2. The CDR3 is made up of 17 amino acids. J lost 0 bases, V lost 5 bases, and 9 bases had no gene match. The CDR3 nucleotides read TGTGCCAGCAGTCCATATCAGACTAGCGGAAGCACAGATACGCAGTATTTT. Translating it yields CASSPYQTSGSTDTQYF.

This rearrangement joins TRBV20-1 to TRBJ2-2, with D possibly being TRBD1 or TRBD2 (5 bases each). Germline V gene data show CDR1 as DFQATT and CDR2 as SNEGSKA (reference sequence). Trimming cost V 2 bases and J 1 base, with 11 bases left between them. The CDR3 extends over 15 amino acids. The CDR3 bases are TGCAGTGCTAGACGGGGCACAGGGAACACCGGGGAGCTGTTTTTT. Translating gives CSARRGTGNTGELFF.

Turning to this clonotype: A much larger clone lies one base from this, so it may be a read error. This chain uses TRBV12-3 or TRBV12-4 with TRBJ1-5, with TRBD1 matching over 7 bases. The CDR3 runs to 17 residues. Here the CDR3 reads CVSSFWDRSNSNQPQHF. The CDR3 coding sequence is TGTGTCAGCAGTTTCTGGGACAGAAGTAATAGCAATCAGCCCCAGCATTTT.

This clonotype showed up many times. The rearrangement links TRBV7-6 to TRBJ2-5; 11 nucleotides line up with TRBD2. Germline V gene lookup returns CDR1 SGHVS and CDR2 FNYEAQ. The CDR3 spans 15 residues. Losses at the gene ends were 4 bases for V and 4 bases for J; bases not matched to a gene: 5. The CDR3 DNA reads TGTGCCAGCAGCTCTAGCGGGGGGTTATCAGAGACCCAGTACTTC. Residues: CASSSSGGLSETQYF.